These 8 T cell receptor beta chains share one sample of origin, sequenced in a study of blood T cell repertoires in COVID-19. TCRdb's table, derived via immunoSEQ multiplex PCR, lists solely in-frame clones and lacks some. The table shows some 200,000 clones, with 83% occurring only once. Sequencing was carried out using peripheral blood. These receptors originate from a woman in her twenties or thirties with COVID-19, enrolled during active disease.

Notes on this clone: Other DNA sequences in the sample encode the same CDR3. The V and J genes are TRBV3-1 (or the pseudogene TRBV3-2) and TRBJ2-5; no firm D call. CDR1 LGHDT and CDR2 YNNKEL come from the germline V gene (reference sequence). V gave up 0 bases and J gave up 3 bases, with 5 bases separating them. The CDR3 length is 13 residues. The chain's CDR3 is CASSQDLEETQYF. Written as DNA, the CDR3 is TGTGCCAGCAGCCAAGATCTTGAAGAGACCCAGTACTTC.

The rearrangement joins TRBV28 to TRBJ1-2, with 9 bases matching TRBD1. There are 13 residues in the CDR3. With 6 bases clipped from V and 5 bases from J, the junction kept 4 bases outside the gene matches. Germline-derived CDR1 and CDR2 are MDHEN and SYDVKM. The CDR3 reads CASRPTGGYGYTF. The CDR3 DNA follows: TGTGCCAGCAGGCCGACAGGGGGTTATGGCTACACCTTC.

V gene TRBV25-1 combines with J gene TRBJ2-1, with D hard to call. There are 12 residues in the CDR3. The V end was cut by 5 bases, the J end by 7 bases, with 9 bases between. Germline loops: CDR1 MGHDK, CDR2 SYGVNS. CDR3 coding DNA: TGTGCCAGCAGTCTCCCCGGGAATGAGCAGTTCTTC. It encodes CASSLPGNEQFF.

The rearrangement uses TRBV7-6 and TRBJ2-5; 11 bases are a match to TRBD2. Germline assignment: CDR1 SGHVS and CDR2 FNYEAQ. This CDR3 spans 14 amino acids. V gave up 1 base and J gave up 5 bases; unmatched junction bases: 0. The CDR3 coding sequence is TGTGCCAGCAGCTTAGGACTAGCGGGGGAGACCCAGTACTTC. Its translation is CASSLGLAGETQYF.

The chain employs TRBV7-3 and TRBJ2-7, with TRBD2 as a possible D gene (6 bases). Trimming removed 2 bases at V and 4 bases at J, with 9 bases between. Germline CDR1 is SGHTA and CDR2 is FQGTGA. The CDR3 is made up of 13 amino acids. CDR3 sequence: CASSLATSYEQYF. DNA of the CDR3: TGTGCCAGCAGCTTAGCGACTAGTTACGAGCAGTACTTC.

This chain links TRBV12-3 or TRBV12-4 with TRBJ2-5; tentative D call: TRBD2 (6 bases). This CDR3 has 12 residues. The V end was cut by 3 bases, the J end by 10 bases, with 12 bases between. The CDR3 nucleotides read TGTGCCAGCAGTTTCGGGGGAGGTATCCAGTACTTC. Residues: CASSFGGGIQYF.

This chain connects TRBV7-2 to TRBJ2-3; a possible D gene is TRBD2 (7 bases). Germline V gene sequence: CDR1 SGHTA, CDR2 FQGNSA. The ends were cut back, 2 bases at V and 3 bases at J, with 12 bases in the middle. This CDR3 is built from 15 residues. CDR3 amino acids: CASSLRGAWTDTQYF. DNA of the CDR3: TGTGCCAGCAGCTTACGGGGGGCTTGGACAGATACGCAGTATTTT.

The chain recombines TRBV10-3 with TRBJ2-5; D call uncertain. Trimming shortened V by 2 bases and J by 2 bases, and 12 bases separated the two germline ends. CDR1 and CDR2 (germline): ENHRY, SYGVKD. The CDR3 contains 15 residues. The CDR3 reads CAISEEVSQQETQYF. In DNA form, the CDR3 reads TGTGCCATCAGTGAGGAAGTTAGTCAACAAGAGACCCAGTACTTC.